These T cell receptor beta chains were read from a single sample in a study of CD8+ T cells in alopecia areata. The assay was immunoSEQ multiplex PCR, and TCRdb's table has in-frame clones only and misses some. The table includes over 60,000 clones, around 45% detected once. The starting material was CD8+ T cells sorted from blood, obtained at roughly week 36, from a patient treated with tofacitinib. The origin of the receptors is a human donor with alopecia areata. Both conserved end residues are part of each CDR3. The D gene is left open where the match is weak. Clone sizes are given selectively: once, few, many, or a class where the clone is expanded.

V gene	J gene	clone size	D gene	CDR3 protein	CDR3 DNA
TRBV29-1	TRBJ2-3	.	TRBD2	CSVEDPLAGGPVDTQYF	TGCAGCGTTGAAGATCCCCTAGCGGGAGGGCCGGTAGATACGCAGTATTTT
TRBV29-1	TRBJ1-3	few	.	CSVDSAGSQTFHSGNTIYF	TGCAGCGTTGATTCAGCGGGCAGCCAAACATTCCACTCTGGAAACACCATATATTTT
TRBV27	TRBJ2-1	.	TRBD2	CASSLTGGPVNEQFF	TGTGCCAGCAGTTTAACGGGAGGGCCAGTCAATGAGCAGTTCTTC
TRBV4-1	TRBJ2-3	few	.	CASSPAPDTQYF	TGCGCCAGCAGCCCGGCGCCAGATACGCAGTATTTT
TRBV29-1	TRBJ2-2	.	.	CSVSEGNTGELFF	TGCAGCGTTTCCGAGGGGAACACCGGGGAGCTGTTTTTT
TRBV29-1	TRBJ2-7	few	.	CSASTGPSYEQYF	TGCAGCGCATCGACGGGTCCCTCCTACGAGCAGTACTTC
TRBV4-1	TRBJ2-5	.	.	CASSQDRGFQETQYF	TGCGCCAGCAGCCAAGATCGCGGATTCCAAGAGACCCAGTACTTC
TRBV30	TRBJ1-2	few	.	CAWSVKGMANYGYTF	TGTGCCTGGAGTGTGAAGGGCATGGCTAACTATGGCTACACCTTC
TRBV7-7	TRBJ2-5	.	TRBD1	CASSLLDRPGETQYF	TGTGCTAGCAGCTTACTGGACAGGCCCGGAGAGACCCAGTACTTC
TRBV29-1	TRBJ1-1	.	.	CSVEGPSPGEASWEAFF	TGCAGCGTTGAAGGCCCCTCACCGGGGGAGGCTTCTTGGGAAGCTTTCTTT
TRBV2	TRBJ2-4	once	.	CASLDSVRTKNIQYF	TGTGCCAGCCTAGACAGTGTTCGGACCAAAAACATTCAGTACTTC
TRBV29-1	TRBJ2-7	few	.	CSAAGISSSYEQYF	TGCAGCGCTGCCGGGATTTCCAGCTCCTACGAGCAGTACTTC
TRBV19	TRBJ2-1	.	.	CASSIDRAYNEQFF	TGTGCCAGTAGTATCGACCGGGCCTACAATGAGCAGTTCTTC
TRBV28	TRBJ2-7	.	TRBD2	CASSSPGLAISYEQYF	TGTGCCAGCAGTTCACCGGGACTAGCGATCTCCTACGAGCAGTACTTC
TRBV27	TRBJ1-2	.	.	CASSFGGNYGYTF	TGTGCCAGCAGTTTTGGGGGTAACTATGGCTACACCTTC
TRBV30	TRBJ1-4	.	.	CAWSWASNEKLFF	TGTGCCTGGAGTTGGGCCTCTAATGAAAAACTGTTTTTT
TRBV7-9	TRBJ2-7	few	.	CASSLARQMDEQYF	TGTGCCAGCAGCTTAGCTAGACAGATGGACGAGCAGTACTTC
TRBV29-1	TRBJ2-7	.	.	CSVGGAEQYF	TGCAGCGTTGGTGGCGCCGAGCAGTACTTC
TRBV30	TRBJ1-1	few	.	CAVVQGLPEAFF	TGTGCCGTGGTGCAGGGCCTCCCTGAAGCTTTCTTT
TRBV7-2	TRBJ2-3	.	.	CASRPQGRAADTQYF	TGTGCCAGCAGACCTCAGGGCAGGGCAGCAGATACGCAGTATTTT
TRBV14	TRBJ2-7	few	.	CASSQGYGSSYEQYF	TGTGCCAGCAGCCAAGGATACGGGTCATCCTACGAGCAGTACTTC
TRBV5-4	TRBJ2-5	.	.	CASSLDGRIQETQYF	TGTGCCAGCAGCTTGGATGGACGGATCCAAGAGACCCAGTACTTC
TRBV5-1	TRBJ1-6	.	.	CASSPFYGDNSPLHF	TGCGCCAGCAGCCCTTTTTATGGAGATAATTCACCCCTCCACTTT
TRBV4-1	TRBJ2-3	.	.	CASSQAVVSADTQYF	TGCGCCAGCAGCCAAGCGGTTGTGAGTGCAGATACGCAGTATTTT
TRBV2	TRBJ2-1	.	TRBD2	CASSSDPSGYDNEQFF	TGTGCCAGCAGCTCGGACCCTAGCGGGTATGACAATGAGCAGTTCTTC
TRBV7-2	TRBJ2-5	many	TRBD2	CASSSSTGTKETQYF	TGTGCCAGCAGCTCAAGTACTGGGACTAAAGAGACCCAGTACTTC
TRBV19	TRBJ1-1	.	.	CASAVNTEAFF	TGTGCCTCGGCGGTGAACACTGAAGCTTTCTTT
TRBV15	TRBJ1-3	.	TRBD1	CATSRGAGGSGNTIYF	TGTGCCACCAGCAGAGGGGCAGGGGGCTCGGGAAACACCATATATTTT
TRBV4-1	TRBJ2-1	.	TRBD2	CASAGLAGASSYNEQFF	TGCGCCAGCGCCGGACTAGCGGGAGCGAGTTCCTACAATGAGCAGTTCTTC
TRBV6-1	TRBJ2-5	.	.	CASSRDQETQYF	TGTGCCAGCAGCCGGGACCAAGAGACCCAGTACTTC